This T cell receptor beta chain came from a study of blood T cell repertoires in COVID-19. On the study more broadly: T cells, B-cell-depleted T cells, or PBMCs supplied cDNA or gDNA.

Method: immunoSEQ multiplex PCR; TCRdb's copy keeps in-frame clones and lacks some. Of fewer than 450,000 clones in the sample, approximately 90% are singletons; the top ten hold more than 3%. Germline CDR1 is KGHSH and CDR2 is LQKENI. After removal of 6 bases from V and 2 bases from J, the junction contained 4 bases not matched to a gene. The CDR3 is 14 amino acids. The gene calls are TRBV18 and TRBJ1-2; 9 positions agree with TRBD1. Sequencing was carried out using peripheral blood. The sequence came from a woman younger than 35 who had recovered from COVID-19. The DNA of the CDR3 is TGTGCCAGCTCCCTCGGACAGGGGAACTATGGCTACACCTTC. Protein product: CASSLGQGNYGYTF.